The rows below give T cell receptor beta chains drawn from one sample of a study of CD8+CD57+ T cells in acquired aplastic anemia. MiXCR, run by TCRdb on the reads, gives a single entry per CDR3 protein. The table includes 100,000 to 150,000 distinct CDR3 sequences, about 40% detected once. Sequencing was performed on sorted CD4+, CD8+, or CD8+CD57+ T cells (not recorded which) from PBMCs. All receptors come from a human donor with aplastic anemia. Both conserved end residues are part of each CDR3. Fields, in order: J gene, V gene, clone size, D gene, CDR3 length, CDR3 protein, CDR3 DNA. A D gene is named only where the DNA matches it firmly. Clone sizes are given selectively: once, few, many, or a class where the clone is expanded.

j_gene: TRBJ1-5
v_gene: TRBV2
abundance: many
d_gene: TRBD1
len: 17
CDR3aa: CASSKEQGGSSNQPQHF
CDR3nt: TGTGCCAGCAGCAAAGAGCAGGGGGGTTCAAGCAATCAGCCCCAGCATTTT

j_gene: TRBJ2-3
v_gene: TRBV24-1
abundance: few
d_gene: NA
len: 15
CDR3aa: CATTGSGDPTDTQYF
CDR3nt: TGTGCCACCACCGGTAGCGGAGACCCAACAGATACGCAGTATTTT

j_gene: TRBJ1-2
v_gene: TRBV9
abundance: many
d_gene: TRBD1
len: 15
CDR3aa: CASSSLAGQGYGYTF
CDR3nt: TGTGCCAGCAGCTCCCTTGCCGGACAGGGATATGGCTACACCTTC

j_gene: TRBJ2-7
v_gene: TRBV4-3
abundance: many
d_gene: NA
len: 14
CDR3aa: CASSQDTGTYEQYF
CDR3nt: TGCGCCAGCAGCCAAGATACAGGCACCTACGAGCAGTACTTC

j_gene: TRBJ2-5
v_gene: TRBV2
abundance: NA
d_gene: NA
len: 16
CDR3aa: CASSGLGGRDQETQYF
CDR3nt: TGTGCCAGCAGTGGGCTCGGGGGCCGTGACCAAGAGACCCAGTACTTC

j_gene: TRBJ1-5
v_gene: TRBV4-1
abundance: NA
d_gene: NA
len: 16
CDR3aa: CASSQEGGYSNQPQHF
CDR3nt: TGCGCCAGCAGCCAAGAAGGGGGATATAGCAATCAGCCCCAGCATTTT

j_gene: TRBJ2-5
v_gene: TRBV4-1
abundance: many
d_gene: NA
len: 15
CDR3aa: CASSQGRKQQETQYF
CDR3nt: TGCGCCAGCAGCCAAGGTCGGAAACAGCAAGAGACCCAGTACTTC

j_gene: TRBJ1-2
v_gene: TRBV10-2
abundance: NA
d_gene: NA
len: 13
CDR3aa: CASSEGGAYGYTF
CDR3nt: TGCGCCAGCAGTGAGGGGGGAGCTTATGGCTACACCTTC

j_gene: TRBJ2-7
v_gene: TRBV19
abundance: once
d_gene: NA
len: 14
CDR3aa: CAGSVGGRSYEQYF
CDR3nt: TGTGCCGGTAGTGTTGGGGGCCGATCCTACGAGCAGTACTTC

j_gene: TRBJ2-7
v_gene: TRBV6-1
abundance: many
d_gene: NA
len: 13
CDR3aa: CASSDRTAHEQYF
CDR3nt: TGTGCCAGCAGTGACCGGACAGCCCACGAGCAGTACTTC